This is a list of T cell receptor beta chains from one sample in a study of blood T cells in healthy people across ages. TCRdb re-called the 5' RACE reads with MiXCR, one entry per CDR3 protein. Counted here are over a million distinct CDR3 sequences, almost 25% occurring once; the ten biggest clones make up around 0.75%. Separately, the same data were catalogued under a study of T cells of mothers and their children.

Sequenced: blood. Receptors were obtained from a girl aged 2-10 years in good health. CDR3s include the opening cysteine and the closing phenylalanine or tryptophan. A D gene is named only where the DNA matches it firmly. Part of the rows lack a size; the others show once, few, many or a class for expanded clones.

TRBD2	many	TRBJ2-3	TRBV27	CASSLSYPPGRSEQYF	TGTGCCAGCAGTTTATCCTATCCCCCCGGGAGGAGTGAGCAGTATTTT
.	.	TRBJ2-4	TRBV6-5	CASRPTGSLDIQYF	TGTGCCAGCCGTCCGACAGGATCCCTGGACATTCAGTACTTC
.	few	TRBJ2-2	TRBV28	CASSFQGGAGELFF	TGTGCCAGCAGTTTCCAGGGGGGGGCCGGGGAGCTGTTTTTT
.	few	TRBJ1-1	TRBV7-9	CASSSPQGLSAEAFF	TGTGCCAGCAGCTCACCGCAGGGACTCTCCGCTGAAGCTTTCTTT
.	.	TRBJ1-1	TRBV7-2	CASSLAWDYNTEAFF	TGTGCCAGCAGCTTAGCGTGGGATTATAACACTGAAGCTTTCTTT
TRBD2	few	TRBJ2-7	TRBV20-1	CSARLAGAEQYF	TGCAGTGCTAGACTAGCGGGAGCCGAGCAGTACTTC
TRBD1	.	TRBJ1-6	TRBV12-3/TRBV12-4	CASSAGTASPYNSPLHF	TGTGCCAGCAGTGCAGGGACAGCGAGCCCCTATAATTCACCCCTCCACTTT
.	few	TRBJ2-3	TRBV5-4	CASSLSGDPPTDTQYF	TGTGCCAGCAGCCTTTCGGGAGATCCCCCCACAGATACGCAGTATTTT
.	few	TRBJ2-2	TRBV4-1	CASSRGVDGELFF	TGCGCCAGCAGCCGGGGCGTCGACGGGGAGCTGTTTTTT
.	many	TRBJ2-3	TRBV27	CASTEDTQYF	TGTGCCAGCACGGAAGATACGCAGTATTTT
.	.	TRBJ1-6	TRBV7-3	CASSFAGTNSPLHF	TGTGCCAGCAGCTTCGCGGGGACCAATTCACCCCTCCACTTT
.	.	TRBJ1-6	TRBV5-6	CASSFEFARGGSPLHF	TGTGCCAGCAGCTTTGAGTTCGCCAGGGGAGGTTCACCCCTCCACTTT
TRBD1	.	TRBJ2-1	TRBV5-1	CASTHGDRGGIEQFF	TGCGCCAGCACCCATGGGGACAGGGGAGGAATTGAGCAGTTCTTC
.	.	TRBJ1-6	TRBV7-9	CASSFDLQGPLLHF	TGTGCCAGCAGCTTTGATCTACAGGGTCCCCTCCTCCACTTT
TRBD2	.	TRBJ2-3	TRBV7-2	CASSLGLAGGLGDTQYF	TGTGCCAGCAGCTTAGGACTAGCGGGGGGGCTTGGAGATACGCAGTATTTT
.	.	TRBJ2-5	TRBV29-1	CSVGRATRETQYF	TGCAGCGTTGGCCGGGCGACGAGGGAGACCCAGTACTTC
TRBD1	.	TRBJ1-2	TRBV29-1	CSVGTGTNSYGYTF	TGCAGCGTTGGGACAGGCACAAACTCCTATGGCTACACCTTC
TRBD2	.	TRBJ2-7	TRBV2	CASNAAGAYEQYF	TGTGCCAGCAATGCGGCGGGGGCCTACGAGCAGTACTTC
.	few	TRBJ1-6	TRBV28	CASSLFRVNSPLHF	TGTGCCAGCAGTTTATTCAGGGTGAATTCACCCCTCCACTTT
.	few	TRBJ2-7	TRBV3-1	CASSQEGSSYEQYF	TGTGCCAGCAGCCAGGAGGGCTCTTCCTACGAGCAGTACTTC
TRBD2	.	TRBJ2-1	TRBV15	CATSSTSGSSDEQFF	TGTGCCACCAGCAGCACTAGCGGTTCCTCAGATGAGCAGTTCTTC
.	few	TRBJ2-4	TRBV6-4	CASGLTGLEGKNIQYF	TGTGCCAGCGGGCTGACAGGCCTAGAGGGCAAAAACATTCAGTACTTC
TRBD1	.	TRBJ2-7	TRBV28	CASYRGWSSYEQYF	TGTGCCAGTTACAGGGGTTGGAGTTCCTACGAGCAGTACTTC
.	few	TRBJ2-5	TRBV12-3/TRBV12-4	CASSFLGMRETQYF	TGTGCCAGCAGTTTTCTGGGGATGAGAGAGACCCAGTACTTC
TRBD2	many	TRBJ2-1	TRBV6-5	CASGLAGRDEQFF	TGTGCCAGCGGACTAGCGGGACGTGATGAGCAGTTCTTC
TRBD2	.	TRBJ2-5	TRBV6-1	CASSEGLAAEETQYF	TGTGCCAGCAGTGAGGGACTAGCGGCAGAAGAGACCCAGTACTTC
.	.	TRBJ1-2	TRBV24-1	CATSPNPLIVQGDYGYTF	TGTGCCACCAGTCCCAACCCTCTTATTGTGCAGGGAGACTATGGCTACACCTTC
.	.	TRBJ2-3	TRBV19	CASSIVPNQRDTQYF	TGTGCCAGTAGTATAGTTCCTAACCAACGGGATACGCAGTATTTT
.	few	TRBJ2-5	TRBV7-9	CASGLKSGETQYF	TGTGCCAGCGGCTTAAAGTCGGGCGAGACCCAGTACTTC
.	.	TRBJ1-2	TRBV6-1	CASSEYSLSLYGYTF	TGTGCCAGCAGTGAATATTCCCTCTCCCTCTATGGCTACACCTTC
TRBD2	few	TRBJ2-5	TRBV19	CASSVLPGGQETQYF	TGTGCCAGTAGTGTCCTACCGGGGGGCCAAGAGACCCAGTACTTC
TRBD1	.	TRBJ2-7	TRBV7-9	CASSLTTGQGALSYEQYF	TGTGCCAGCAGCTTAACTACCGGACAGGGGGCCCTCTCCTACGAGCAGTACTTC
.	.	TRBJ2-3	TRBV11-2	CASSRQVSGITDTQYF	TGTGCCAGCAGCCGGCAGGTTAGCGGTATCACAGATACGCAGTATTTT
.	.	TRBJ1-2	TRBV7-2	CASSLAGARRGDYTF	TGTGCCAGCAGCTTAGCAGGGGCTCGGCGAGGAGACTACACCTTC
.	.	TRBJ2-5	TRBV5-1	CASSLAGRSKEQYF	TGCGCCAGCAGCTTGGCAGGGAGGTCGAAGGAGCAGTACTTC
.	.	TRBJ2-3	TRBV20-1	CSARDEVIGGRPTDTQYF	TGCAGTGCTAGAGATGAGGTTATCGGGGGCCGCCCCACAGATACGCAGTATTTT
.	.	TRBJ1-2	TRBV7-6	CASSLAADSLNYGYTF	TGTGCCAGCAGCTTAGCGGCGGACAGTTTAAACTATGGCTACACCTTC
.	.	TRBJ2-7	TRBV20-1	CSVLQRGGYEQYF	TGCAGTGTACTACAGCGAGGGGGGTACGAGCAGTACTTC
TRBD2	.	TRBJ2-3	TRBV20-1	CSASPYKVAGEGDTQYF	TGCAGTGCTAGTCCCTATAAGGTAGCGGGAGAGGGAGATACGCAGTATTTT
.	few	TRBJ2-1	TRBV7-8	CASSPGPSPGNEQFF	TGTGCCAGCAGCCCTGGACCTTCCCCCGGCAATGAGCAGTTCTTC
.	.	TRBJ2-3	TRBV9	CASPLRGTGVDTQYF	TGTGCCAGCCCCCTTCGCGGGACGGGCGTAGATACGCAGTATTTT
TRBD1	.	TRBJ2-7	TRBV29-1	CSTSTGRGTGRYEQYF	TGCAGCACCTCAACTGGTCGCGGGACAGGGAGATACGAGCAGTACTTC